One sample yielded the 6 T cell receptor beta chains listed below, sequenced in a study of CD8 T cells in ankylosing spondylitis (dated by TCRdb to the late 2010s). Their cognate antigens are unknown. On the study overall, not on this receptor specifically: A TCR beta motif of 8 or 9 highly homologous amino acid variants appeared characteristic of blood from ankylosing spondylitis patients.

Receptor libraries were prepared by 5' RACE. Sequenced using an Illumina HiSeq 2500. In-frame beta chains were kept once TCRdb had trimmed the public reads at Q25 with fastp and called clones with MiXCR. Rows merge per CDR3 protein into single entries with the most common DNA and genes. The sample data list about 390,000 distinct CDR3 sequences, and approximately 20% of these were observed just once. The top ten clones comprise roughly 16% of the sample. Sequences were obtained from blood, either unsorted or a sorted T cell fraction (not recorded which). The origin of the receptors is a male donor with ankylosing spondylitis.

V and J are TRBV20-1 and TRBJ2-1; 7 bases fit TRBD2. Unmatched junction bases numbered 5, after V lost 6 bases and J lost 0 bases. Germline V gene sequence: CDR1 DFQATT, CDR2 SNEGSKA (reference sequence). This CDR3 contains 14 residues. The CDR3 reads CSAWRESSYNEQFF. DNA for the CDR3: TGCAGTGCATGGCGGGAGAGCTCCTACAATGAGCAGTTCTTC.

The chain couples TRBV28 to TRBJ2-2; 9 nucleotides match TRBD1. Germline-derived CDR1 and CDR2 are MDHEN and SYDVKM. The V and J ends lost 5 bases and 6 bases, in that order; junction bases with no gene match: 7. The CDR3 sequence is 15 residues long. The CDR3 bases are TGTGCCAGCAGTCCGGACAGGGGAATCTCCGGGGAGCTGTTTTTT. It encodes CASSPDRGISGELFF.

The chain uses TRBV3-1 and TRBJ2-7; a weak D match, TRBD1 (6 bases). Germline V CDR1 and CDR2: LGHDT, YNNKEL (reference sequence). The V gene lost 4 bases and the J gene lost 5 bases, with 18 bases spanning the gap. CDR3 size: 15 residues. This chain's CDR3 is CASSRYDRIENEQYF. CDR3 nucleotides: TGTGCCAGCAGCCGATACGACAGGATAGAGAACGAGCAGTACTTC.

This clonotype was observed a handful of times. The chain couples TRBV20-1 to TRBJ1-5; TRBD1 matches at 7 bases. V was pared by 2 bases and J by 5 bases, with 6 bases of the junction left unmatched. The CDR3 consists of 14 residues. Per the germline V gene, CDR1 is DFQATT and CDR2 is SNEGSKA (reference sequence). This chain's CDR3 is CSARNDRADQPQHF. The CDR3 region has the DNA TGCAGTGCTAGAAATGACAGGGCCGATCAGCCCCAGCATTTT.

This chain joins TRBV9 and TRBJ2-1; D may be TRBD1 or TRBD2 (5 bases each). The CDR3 covers 16 residues. Trimming cost V 4 bases and J 4 bases, with 18 bases left between them. Germline CDR1 reads SGDLS; CDR2 reads YYNGEE. CDR3 residues: CASSSGVTDRYNEQFF. CDR3 DNA sequence: TGTGCCAGCAGCTCCGGGGTGACAGACCGATACAATGAGCAGTTCTTC.

The chain couples TRBV5-6 to TRBJ2-7; D might be TRBD1 (6 bases). Germline V gene sequence: CDR1 SGHDT, CDR2 YYEEEE. There are 16 residues in the CDR3. The ends were cut back, 4 bases at V and 2 bases at J, with 19 bases in the middle. The CDR3 loop reads CASSPLTGQSTYEQYF. Written as DNA, the CDR3 is TGTGCCAGCAGCCCGCTTACGGGACAATCCACCTACGAGCAGTACTTC.